In this sample, the clone carrying this T cell receptor beta chain turned up many times. What it binds is unknown. This specimen belongs to a study of neurological immune-mediated disorders. The study, taken as a whole, reports: No CDR3 amino acid sequences recurred among expanded clones across subjects, suggesting private repertoires in all groups. Neither clinical nor MRI features showed any association with the multiple sclerosis repertoire cluster, and the authors stated that larger cohorts are needed.

Time point meaning: longitudinal time-point 3. There are 14 residues in the CDR3. Per germline, CDR1 ENHRY and CDR2 SYGVKD. V lost 6 bases to trimming and J lost 3 bases, with 12 bases between them. TCRdb called the 5' RACE reads again in MiXCR, with one record for every CDR3 protein. The sample lists about 80,000 distinct CDR3 sequences; around 4.7% were seen once. Specimen: PBMCs. This clonotype was sampled from a woman aged 60-75 years with multiple sclerosis. The J gene is TRBJ2-4, the V gene TRBV10-3, with D possibly being TRBD2 (6 bases). CDR3 DNA: TGTGCCATCAGCGAAACAGCGGGCAAAAACATTCAGTACTTC. It encodes CAISETAGKNIQYF.